The present TCR beta chain was sequenced within a study of T cells in Graves' hyperthyroidism and ophthalmopathy. TCR beta CDR3 regions were amplified from RNA transcripts. The HTBI primer set drove a first-round RT-PCR of the TCR CDR3. TCRdb re-analysed the multiplex PCR reads in MiXCR, keeping a single row per CDR3 protein. The data show roughly 570,000 distinct CDR3 sequences, just over 45% seen once. Trimming took off 3 bases at V and 9 bases at J, with 18 bases between the two ends. The germline V gene has CDR1 DFQATT and CDR2 SNEGSKA (reference sequence). The CDR3 length is 15 residues. The TCR was taken from an adult woman with Graves' disease, either hyperthyroidism or ophthalmopathy (not recorded which). Specimen: peripheral blood or thyroid tissue (not recorded which). This rearrangement joins TRBV20-1 to TRBJ1-6; D is possibly TRBD1 (5 bases). The CDR3 loop is CSASFRDQGGSPLHF. DNA for the CDR3: TGCAGTGCTAGTTTCCGGGACCAAGGTGGTTCACCCCTCCACTTT.